This TCR beta chain came from a study of blood T cell repertoires in COVID-19. Background on the study: Italy, Spain and the United States were the sources of the convalescent and acute COVID-19 samples. Nucleic acid was either cDNA or gDNA, and it came from T cells, B-cell-depleted T cells, or PBMCs.

CDR1 and CDR2 from the germline V gene are SQVTM and ANQGSEA. CDR3 length: 13 residues. The germline V and J ends were trimmed by 5 bases and 2 bases, with 9 bases remaining between them. In the original processing: Amplification of reference gene primers provided the estimated nucleated cell counts. Sequenced by immunoSEQ multiplex PCR; TCRdb stores in-frame clones only, minus some. V and J calls and clone size are copied from that table; D and trimming were computed from the DNA. The table lists approximately 180,000 clones, roughly nine tenths of them singletons. The chain employs TRBV29-1 and TRBJ1-4; D not certain. This TCR derives from a man aged 60 to 69 with active or convalescent COVID-19. Sequencing was done on a sample of peripheral blood. The CDR3 DNA reads as TGCAGCGTTTCGGGGTCCACTAATGAAAAACTGTTTTTT. This sequence encodes CSVSGSTNEKLFF.